Below are 24 T cell receptor beta chains sequenced from a single sample in a study of response to subunit inactivated influenza vaccine. Each CDR3 protein gets one entry after TCRdb re-called the RT-PCR reads with MiXCR. The sample comprises about half a million distinct CDR3 sequences, under 9% of which are singletons, and 10% to 15% rests with the top ten. This material consisted of PBMCs from blood, taken less than 25 months after vaccination. The receptor source for this set is a man in his fifties or sixties who received an inactivated influenza vaccine.

This clonotype occurred many times. The chain links TRBV7-7 to TRBJ2-1; D is possibly TRBD2 (5 bases). This CDR3 has 18 residues. The germline V and J ends were trimmed by 1 base and 1 base, with 17 bases remaining between them. Germline CDR1 and CDR2: SSHAT and FNYEAQ (reference sequence). CDR3 coding DNA: TGTGCCAGCAGCTTAGGCCCTTATTCTAGCCGATCCTACAATGAGCAGTTCTTC. Its protein is CASSLGPYSSRSYNEQFF.

The rearrangement links TRBV4-2 to TRBJ2-3; 10 bases are shared with TRBD2. The V and J ends lost 0 bases and 8 bases, in that order; junction bases with no gene match: 11. The CDR3 consists of 17 residues. Germline assignment: CDR1 LGHNA and CDR2 YNFKEQ. The CDR3 reads CASSQERAGGGAGTQYF. The DNA for the CDR3 is TGTGCCAGCAGCCAAGAAAGAGCGGGAGGGGGGGCTGGTACGCAGTATTTT.

This clonotype was detected a few times. V and J are TRBV7-2 and TRBJ1-5, with D unclear. The CDR3 runs 13 residues. V lost 1 base and J lost 6, with 7 bases in between. Germline loops: CDR1 SGHTA, CDR2 FQGNSA. The CDR3 DNA reads TGTGCCAGCAGCTTAGGGGAGCGTCAGCCCCAGCATTTT. It encodes CASSLGERQPQHF.

This clonotype was observed a handful of times. The V gene is TRBV6-5, the J gene TRBJ2-7; 7 bases agree with TRBD1. Germline V gene lookup returns CDR1 MNHEY and CDR2 SVGAGI. The CDR3 is 15 residues long. J was trimmed by 1 base and V by 2 bases; bases with no gene match: 5. The CDR3 region is CASSYASGGSYEQYF. In DNA form, the CDR3 reads TGTGCCAGCAGTTACGCGTCAGGGGGTTCCTACGAGCAGTACTTC.

This chain connects TRBV18 to TRBJ2-7; weak D call: TRBD1 (6 bases). The CDR3 runs 14 residues. With 4 bases removed from V and 5 bases from J, the gap between germline ends came to 15 bases. CDR1 and CDR2 (germline): KGHSH, LQKENI. Written as DNA, the CDR3 is TGTGCCAGCTCACTGCGACAGGAGAGCAACGAGCAGTACTTC. Encoded protein: CASSLRQESNEQYF.

Concerning this clonotype itself: Because the CDR3's place on the DNA is in doubt, the DNA is left out and the CDR3 is given as listed by TCRdb. The chain recombines TRBV28 with TRBJ2-2; TRBD1, the D gene given by the table, was not confirmed from the DNA. The CDR3 has 15 amino acids, counting both end residues. Looked up from germline, CDR1 is MDHEN and CDR2 is SYDVKM. The CDR3 reads CASILGGANTGELFF.

A few counts support this clonotype. V and J are TRBV2 and TRBJ2-2; 14 positions agree with TRBD2. The V gene's germline CDR1 is SNHLY and CDR2 FYNNEI. With 7 bases clipped from V and 6 bases from J, the junction kept 4 bases outside the gene matches. This CDR3 region has 15 residues. This chain's CDR3 is CASKRLAGGPGELFF. The CDR3 nucleotides are TGTGCCAGCAAACGACTAGCGGGAGGGCCCGGGGAGCTGTTTTTT. The entire variable domain, with the rest obtained from reference TRBV2 and TRBJ2-2, is as follows: EPEVTQTPSHQVTQMGQEVILRCVPISNHLYFYWYRQILGQKVEFLVSFYNNEISEKSEIFDDQFSVERPDGSNFTLKIRSTKLEDSAMYFCASKRLAGGPGELFFGEGSRLTVL.

The table lists this clonotype with many counts. CDR3 nucleotide sequence: TGCAGTGCTAGTATGACGGTTAACTATGGCTACACCTTC. Its translation is CSASMTVNYGYTF. V gene TRBV20-1 combines with J gene TRBJ1-2, with D hard to call. V was trimmed by 3 bases and J by 1 base, leaving 9 bases between them. CDR3 length: 13 amino acids. Germline V CDR1 and CDR2: DFQATT, SNEGSKA (reference sequence).

The V gene is TRBV5-1, the J gene TRBJ2-5; 8 bases match TRBD1. Trimming at V came to 7 bases and at J to 5 bases, leaving 10 bases not matched to a gene. CDR3 size: 14 residues. CDR1 is SGHRS and CDR2 is YFSETQ in the germline V gene. As DNA, the CDR3 is TGCGCCAGCGGACACCAGGGGGCGGAGGAGACCCAGTACTTC. Its translation: CASGHQGAEETQYF.

This clonotype was recorded at least ten times. The rearrangement uses TRBV7-9 and TRBJ2-5; D unresolved. Trimming took 7 bases from V and 5 from J, leaving 8 bases between them. This CDR3 is 11 amino acids long. CDR1 is SEHNR and CDR2 is FQNEAQ in the germline V gene (reference sequence). The CDR3 reads CASKVGETQYF. The CDR3 DNA follows: TGTGCCAGCAAGGTTGGGGAGACCCAGTACTTC.

This clonotype was seen only a few times. The chain employs TRBV25-1 and TRBJ2-7, with TRBD1 as a possible D gene (5 bases). This CDR3 comprises 14 residues. Trimming removed 3 bases from V and 2 bases from J, with 11 bases in between. Per the germline V gene, CDR1 is MGHDK and CDR2 is SYGVNS. CDR3 residues: CASSDATGPYEQYF. CDR3 DNA: TGTGCCAGCAGTGACGCCACAGGTCCCTACGAGCAGTACTTC.

A few counts support this clonotype. This chain uses TRBV7-2 with TRBJ2-7; the match to TRBD1 covers 8 bases. Germline assignment: CDR1 SGHTA and CDR2 FQGNSA. V shed 1 base, J shed 5 bases, and the junction held 10 bases outside the gene matches. The CDR3 loop spans 16 amino acids. The CDR3 DNA reads TGTGCCAGCAGCTTAGGTCCCCAGGGGGCCGGCGACGAGCAGTACTTC. It translates to CASSLGPQGAGDEQYF.

This clonotype was counted between two and nine times. In DNA form, the CDR3 reads TGCAGCGTTGGAACGGTGAGGGAGACCCAGTACTTC. Translating gives CSVGTVRETQYF. V gene TRBV29-1 combines with J gene TRBJ2-5; D is undetermined. The V end lost 4 bases, the J end lost 5 bases, and 11 bases lay between the germline ends. The CDR3 extends over 12 amino acids. Germline V gives CDR1 SQVTM, CDR2 ANQGSEA.

This chain uses TRBV15 with TRBJ2-5; D not resolved. Germline CDR1 LNHNV, CDR2 YYDKDF (reference sequence). V lost 0 bases and J lost 2, with 10 bases in between. This CDR3 spans 15 amino acids. In DNA, the CDR3 is TGTGCCACCAGCAGAGATCTCCTAGGTCAAGAGACCCAGTACTTC. Its protein product is CATSRDLLGQETQYF.

The J gene is TRBJ2-1, the V gene TRBV20-1; no clear D gene. CDR1 and CDR2 (germline): DFQATT, SNEGSKA (reference sequence). Trimming left V 8 bases short and J 16 bases short, with 21 bases between. This CDR3 spans 11 amino acids. This CDR3 is CSFPQWGHVFF. The CDR3 DNA reads TGCAGTTTCCCCCAGTGGGGTCATGTATTCTTC.

This clonotype has at least ten counts. V is TRBV7-2 and J is TRBJ1-5; unclear D gene. Trimming removed 4 bases at V and 4 bases at J, with 8 bases between. This CDR3 is 13 amino acids long. From germline, CDR1 is SGHTA and CDR2 FQGNSA. CDR3 residues: CASSSVWNQPQHF. CDR3 nucleotides: TGTGCCAGCAGCTCTGTCTGGAATCAGCCCCAGCATTTT.

The CDR3 bases are TGTGCCAGCAGGCCAGATCGGGAGGGCGGCAATGAGCAGTTCTTC. Residues: CASRPDREGGNEQFF. The chain has TRBV12-3 or TRBV12-4 and TRBJ2-1; 8 nucleotides line up with TRBD2. This CDR3 region has 15 residues. J lost 6 bases, V lost 6 bases, and 10 bases had no gene match.

This clonotype was seen at least ten times. The chain carries TRBV24-1 and TRBJ2-1, with 8 bases identical to TRBD2. The CDR3 is 17 residues long. V was clipped by 4 bases and J by 5 bases; unmatched bases: 12. Looked up from germline, CDR1 is KGHDR and CDR2 is SFDVKD. DNA for the CDR3: TGTGCCACCAGTGACCCGTCGAGGCGGGGGGACCACAATGAGCAGTTCTTC. This codes for CATSDPSRRGDHNEQFF.

Ten or more counts support this clonotype. The rearrangement links TRBV5-1 to TRBJ2-2, with D tentatively TRBD1 or TRBD2 (5 bases each). There are 16 residues in the CDR3. V lost 1 base and J 6 bases, leaving 16 bases between the germline ends. CDR1 is SGHRS and CDR2 is YFSETQ in the germline V gene. CDR3 loop: CASSLNAQGVAGELFF. The DNA for the CDR3 is TGCGCCAGCAGCTTGAACGCGCAGGGAGTGGCCGGGGAGCTGTTTTTT.

The gene calls are TRBV7-6 and TRBJ1-3, with D uncertain. Per the germline V gene, CDR1 is SGHVS and CDR2 is FNYEAQ. This CDR3 region has 15 residues. V lost 0 bases to trimming and J lost 4 bases, with 10 bases between them. The CDR3 bases are TGTGCCAGCAGCTTAGCTCTCGTAGGGGGAAACACCATATATTTT. Protein sequence: CASSLALVGGNTIYF. Together with reference TRBV7-6 and TRBJ1-3, the CDR3 gives the full variable domain: GAGVSQSPRYKVTKRGQDVALRCDPISGHVSLYWYRQALGQGPEFLTYFNYEAQQDKSGLPNDRFSAERPEGSISTLTIQRTEQRDSAMYRCASSLALVGGNTIYFGEGSWLTVV.

This clonotype was detected many times. J is TRBJ2-3 and V is TRBV5-1; D is undetermined. The V gene lost 4 bases and the J gene lost 2 bases, with 14 bases spanning the gap. The V gene's germline CDR1 is SGHRS and CDR2 YFSETQ. This CDR3 comprises 15 residues. Here the CDR3 reads CASSPEAQPTDTQYF. DNA of the CDR3: TGCGCCAGCAGCCCCGAGGCCCAACCCACAGATACGCAGTATTTT.

The sample holds many counts of this clonotype. The CDR3 DNA sequence: TGTGCCAGCAGTACCGGGACTAGCGGGTTTGGTGAGCAGTTCTTC. This gives the protein CASSTGTSGFGEQFF. The chain uses TRBV6-2 or TRBV6-3 and TRBJ2-1; 12 nucleotides match TRBD2. Germline lookup yields CDR1 MNHEY and CDR2 SVGEGT. This CDR3 region has 15 residues. V was clipped by 5 bases and J by 9 bases; unmatched bases: 8.

The chain employs TRBV20-1 and TRBJ2-1; D unclear. V was trimmed by 1 base and J by 7 bases, leaving 5 bases between them. The CDR3 consists of 11 residues. CDR1 is DFQATT, CDR2 SNEGSKA, per germline (reference sequence). CDR3 coding DNA: TGCAGTGCTAGAGTGGAGAATGAGCAGTTCTTC. Translation: CSARVENEQFF.

Ten or more counts support this clonotype. The V gene is TRBV5-1, the J gene TRBJ2-5; no clear D gene. Germline V gene sequence: CDR1 SGHRS, CDR2 YFSETQ. Trimming pared 0 bases from V and 2 bases from J, leaving 11 bases between. This CDR3 region has 15 residues. CDR3 nucleotides: TGCGCCAGCAGCTTGGCCAGGAAAATTCAAGAGACCCAGTACTTC. Protein sequence: CASSLARKIQETQYF.